The 4 T cell receptor beta chains presented below share a single source sample, sequenced in a study of multiple sclerosis patients with progressive multifocal leukoencephalopathy. Libraries were prepared by immunoSEQ multiplex PCR; TCRdb keeps only in-frame clonotypes and omits some of them. The table includes some 28,000 clones, around 89% detected once. The time point was: about a year of natalizumab therapy. The sequencing used PBMCs, collected from a patient treated with natalizumab. The receptors were gathered from a human donor with multiple sclerosis.

The rearrangement joins TRBV2 to TRBJ2-1; 8 nucleotides line up with TRBD2. Germline CDR1 is SNHLY and CDR2 is FYNNEI. The CDR3 totals 14 residues. Germline trimming cut 4 bases from V and 4 bases from J; bases unmatched to any gene: 3. Here the CDR3 reads CASSGASGYNEQFF. In DNA form, the CDR3 reads TGTGCCAGCAGTGGGGCTAGCGGGTACAATGAGCAGTTCTTC.

V usage is TRBV5-5 and J usage is TRBJ1-3, with no clear D. V lost 4 bases and J 0 bases, leaving 11 bases between the germline ends. Per germline, CDR1 SGHKS and CDR2 YYEKEE (reference sequence). This CDR3 comprises 15 residues. CDR3 sequence: CASSQDTFSGNTIYF. CDR3 coding DNA: TGTGCCAGCAGCCAAGACACGTTCTCTGGAAACACCATATATTTT.

The chain combines TRBV6-5 with TRBJ1-5, with 8 bases matching TRBD1. Germline V lookup: CDR1 MNHEY, CDR2 SVGAGI. The CDR3 spans 15 residues. Trimming took 6 bases from V and 1 from J; bases not matched to a gene: 5. Here the CDR3 DNA reads TGTGCCAGCAGGGTGACAGGGGTGAGCAATCAGCCCCAGCATTTT. Translated, it gives CASRVTGVSNQPQHF.

The J gene is TRBJ1-3, the V gene TRBV7-9, with D uncertain. The V end was cut by 4 bases, the J end by 4 bases, with 5 bases between. CDR3 length: 12 amino acids. Germline CDR1 SEHNR, CDR2 FQNEAQ (reference sequence). CDR3 DNA sequence: TGTGCCAGCAGCTCCGAAGGAAACACCATATATTTT. As protein: CASSSEGNTIYF. Drawing the rest from reference TRBV7-9 and TRBJ1-3, the complete variable domain is DTGVSQNPRHKITKRGQNVTFRCDPISEHNRLYWYRQTLGQGPEFLTYFQNEAQLEKSRLLSDRFSAERPKGSFSTLEIQRTEQGDSAMYLCASSSEGNTIYFGEGSWLTVV.